The 17 T cell receptor beta chains reported below all come from one sample, sequenced in a study of T-cell memory formation after mild COVID-19. In TCRdb, the 5' RACE reads were re-called with MiXCR into one record per CDR3 protein. The sample contains approximately 570,000 distinct CDR3 sequences, about a sixth of which appear only once. Sequencing input: PBMCs or a T cell subset sorted from them (not recorded which). These receptors originate from an adult woman who had mild COVID-19 (a few samples of this study predate the infection). Cell type and time point are not known.

This clonotype has ten or more counts. The chain combines TRBV30 with TRBJ2-2, with TRBD2 matching over 8 bases. Per germline, CDR1 GTSNPN and CDR2 SVGIG (reference sequence). J gave up 3 bases and V 3 bases, and 3 bases lay outside the gene matches. The CDR3 is 14 residues long. The DNA for the CDR3 is TGTGCCTGGAGGAGCGGGAGTGACACCGGGGAGCTGTTTTTT. It is translated as CAWRSGSDTGELFF.

The chain joins TRBV15 to TRBJ1-1; D perhaps matches TRBD1 (6 bases). Germline CDR1 is LNHNV and CDR2 is YYDKDF (reference sequence). The CDR3 loop spans 14 amino acids. V dropped 0 bases and J dropped 5 bases, with 10 bases sitting between them. In nucleotides, the CDR3 is TGTGCCACCAGCAGAGAAGGGGGAGGAACTGAAGCTTTCTTT. It yields the protein CATSREGGGTEAFF.

This clonotype was seen ten or more times. The chain links TRBV7-9 to TRBJ2-7; D is uncertain. Germline V gives CDR1 SEHNR, CDR2 FQNEAQ (reference sequence). Trimming removed 5 bases at V and 2 bases at J, with 7 bases between. There are 12 residues in the CDR3. The CDR3 reads CASSAATYEQYF. The CDR3 DNA is TGTGCCAGCAGCGCGGCCACCTACGAGCAGTACTTC.

V is TRBV11-3 and J is TRBJ2-1; D could derive from TRBD1 or TRBD2 (5 bases each). Per the germline V gene, CDR1 is SGHNT and CDR2 is YENEEA. This CDR3 has 16 residues. The V end was cut by 6 bases, the J end by 3 bases, with 18 bases between. The CDR3 reads CASSLIGTGIYNEQFF. DNA of the CDR3: TGTGCCAGCAGTCTTATCGGGACGGGAATCTACAATGAGCAGTTCTTC.

J is TRBJ2-7 and V is TRBV3-1; D is unclear. The V end was cut by 1 base, the J end by 6 bases, with 13 bases between. The CDR3 has 14 residues. Per germline, CDR1 LGHDT and CDR2 YNNKEL (reference sequence). The CDR3 loop is CASSQGLPRGEQYF. CDR3 sequence (DNA): TGTGCCAGCAGCCAAGGTCTCCCGCGAGGCGAGCAGTACTTC.

This clonotype was counted only a few times. The gene calls are TRBV18 and TRBJ2-7, with D possibly called TRBD1 or TRBD2 (6 bases each). The CDR3 has 15 amino acids. Germline CDR1 reads KGHSH; CDR2 reads LQKENI. V lost 2 bases and J 4 bases, leaving 15 bases between the germline ends. The CDR3 is CASSPNPGGGYEQYF. In DNA, the CDR3 is TGTGCCAGCTCACCAAACCCCGGGGGCGGATACGAGCAGTACTTC.

V is TRBV2 and J is TRBJ2-1; 14 bases match TRBD2. V shed 5 bases and J 7 bases; nucleotides not matched to a gene: 4. CDR1 and CDR2 (germline): SNHLY, FYNNEI. The CDR3 length is 15 residues. The CDR3 loop is CASSRTSGRRNEQFF. CDR3 DNA: TGTGCCAGCAGTCGGACTAGCGGGAGGAGGAATGAGCAGTTCTTC. Combining the CDR3 with reference TRBV2 and TRBJ2-1 gives the whole variable domain EPEVTQTPSHQVTQMGQEVILRCVPISNHLYFYWYRQILGQKVEFLVSFYNNEISEKSEIFDDQFSVERPDGSNFTLKIRSTKLEDSAMYFCASSRTSGRRNEQFFGPGTRLTVL.

The chain employs TRBV2 and TRBJ1-4; D unclear. The CDR3 contains 12 residues. The germline V gene encodes CDR1 SNHLY and CDR2 FYNNEI. V dropped 11 bases and J dropped 1 base, with 8 bases sitting between them. CDR3 in amino acids: CAGRITNEKLFF. CDR3 DNA: TGTGCCGGGCGGATAACTAATGAAAAACTGTTTTTT.

The chain combines TRBV7-2 with TRBJ2-3; 14 bases map to TRBD2. CDR3 size: 17 residues. The junction had 10 bases not matched to a gene; V was cut back by 5 bases and J by 6 bases. Germline-derived CDR1 and CDR2 are SGHTA and FQGNSA. The CDR3 DNA is TGTGCCAGCAGCCTCTGGACTAGCGGGAGGTTAATGGATACGCAGTATTTT. Its translation: CASSLWTSGRLMDTQYF.

V gene TRBV29-1 combines with J gene TRBJ2-2; no reliable D call. Germline V CDR1 and CDR2: SQVTM, ANQGSEA. CDR3 length: 13 amino acids. With 7 bases removed from V and 6 bases from J, the gap between germline ends came to 15 bases. For the CDR3, the DNA is TGCAGCGGGCTAAGCGTTCTCGCCGGGGAGCTGTTTTTT. It yields the protein CSGLSVLAGELFF.

This clonotype was counted a few times. The chain joins TRBV15 to TRBJ2-3; D ambiguous. There are 16 residues in the CDR3. Per germline, CDR1 LNHNV and CDR2 YYDKDF (reference sequence). Trimming took off 2 bases at V and 1 base at J, with 13 bases between the two ends. The CDR3 loop reads CATSRYGKIGTDTQYF. The CDR3 coding sequence is TGTGCCACCAGCAGATATGGAAAGATTGGCACAGATACGCAGTATTTT.

The chain couples TRBV7-2 to TRBJ2-7, with TRBD2 matching over 7 bases. CDR3 length equals 16 residues. With 2 bases clipped from V and 3 bases from J, the junction kept 10 bases outside the gene matches. CDR1 SGHTA and CDR2 FQGNSA come from the germline V gene. DNA of the CDR3: TGTGCCAGCAGCTTAAGTTTCGGGGGGAGAGTCTACGAGCAGTACTTC. This gives the protein CASSLSFGGRVYEQYF.

The gene calls are TRBV6-5 and TRBJ1-5, with D unresolved. Trimming removed 5 bases from V and 2 bases from J, with 13 bases in between. The CDR3 runs to 15 residues. Looked up from germline, CDR1 is MNHEY and CDR2 is SVGAGI. CDR3 nucleotides: TGTGCCAGCAGTAGACTAGGGATGGGCAATCAGCCCCAGCATTTT. Residues: CASSRLGMGNQPQHF.

The table lists this clonotype with many counts. At one end, the junction sequence differs from germline, possibly due to a read error. The chain recombines TRBV5-1 with TRBJ2-3; no firm D call. Germline V lookup: CDR1 SGHRS, CDR2 YFSETQ. CDR3 size: 14 residues. The CDR3 DNA sequence: TGTGCCAGCAGTTTTTCGGGTAACACAGATACGCAGTATTTT. It encodes CASSFSGNTDTQYF.

This clonotype was detected ten times or more. This chain joins TRBV12-3 or TRBV12-4 and TRBJ2-1; 10 bases align to TRBD2. The length of the CDR3 is 15 residues. V shed 6 bases, J shed 5 bases, and the junction held 7 bases outside the gene matches. CDR3 DNA: TGTGCCAGCAGAGCTAGCGGGAGTGTAAACAATGAGCAGTTCTTC. It is translated as CASRASGSVNNEQFF.

V is TRBV14 and J is TRBJ2-7, with TRBD1 identical over 9 bases. In germline, CDR1 is SGHDN, CDR2 FVKESK. V was clipped by 4 bases and J by 2 bases; unmatched bases: 6. CDR3 length equals 15 residues. The CDR3 protein is CASSPRDRVPYEQYF. CDR3 bases: TGTGCCAGCAGCCCCCGGGACAGGGTCCCCTACGAGCAGTACTTC.

This clonotype was detected many times. The chain joins TRBV4-2 to TRBJ2-3; possible D gene TRBD2, 5 bases. V was pared by 4 bases and J by 1 base, with 12 bases between. The germline CDR1 and CDR2 sequences are LGHNA and YNFKEQ. CDR3 size: 15 residues. The CDR3 loop is CASSLGLGGTDTQYF. The CDR3, as DNA: TGTGCCAGCAGCCTCGGACTTGGGGGCACAGATACGCAGTATTTT.